This T cell receptor beta chain was observed in a study of T cells after yellow fever vaccination. CDR1 and CDR2 from the germline V gene are LNHDA and SQIVND (reference sequence). The CDR3 is 12 amino acids. V was pared by 11 bases and J by 8 bases, with 10 bases of the junction left unmatched. Universal primer sites and UMIs were introduced during 5'RACE template-switching synthesis of TCR cDNA. Via MiXCR, TCRdb re-called the 5' RACE reads, giving one row per CDR3 protein. The sample shows about 330,000 distinct CDR3 sequences, roughly 8.6% of them seen only once. The source was PBMCs, collected about 49 days after the first yellow fever vaccination. The sequence came from a man between 18 and 35 years old who received the YFV17D yellow fever vaccine. The V and J genes are TRBV19 and TRBJ1-2, with 8 bases that match TRBD1. CDR3 loop: CAGWTGISGYTF. CDR3 sequence (DNA): TGTGCCGGCTGGACAGGGATTAGCGGCTACACCTTC.